These 20 T cell receptor beta chains were sequenced from one sample in a study of T cell changes during pregnancy in multiple sclerosis. Profiled with immunoSEQ multiplex PCR; TCRdb holds only in-frame clones, not every one. The sample carries more than 35,000 clones, just under 95% recorded once. The specimen comprised CD8+ T cells from peripheral blood mononuclear cells, sampled in the third trimester of pregnancy. All receptors come from a female donor with multiple sclerosis, enrolled in a pregnancy study.

The rearrangement joins TRBV5-6 to TRBJ1-4; the D is unclear. From germline, CDR1 is SGHDT and CDR2 YYEEEE. The CDR3 spans 14 residues. V was pared by 4 bases and J by 5 bases, with 12 bases between. Written as DNA, the CDR3 is TGTGCCAGCAGCCCCTCGGGGTTGAATGAAAAACTGTTTTTT. Its translation is CASSPSGLNEKLFF.

This sequence joins TRBV2 and TRBJ2-7; D perhaps matches TRBD2 (6 bases). This CDR3 contains 15 residues. V was trimmed by 5 bases and J by 0 bases, leaving 14 bases between them. Germline V gives CDR1 SNHLY, CDR2 FYNNEI. The CDR3 DNA follows: TGTGCCAGCAGTCCAACGACGGGACTCTCCTACGAGCAGTACTTC. The encoded protein is CASSPTTGLSYEQYF.

The chain combines TRBV5-6 with TRBJ2-7, with a weak D call TRBD1 (6 bases). The germline gives CDR1 SGHDT, CDR2 YYEEEE. The V and J ends lost 5 bases and 2 bases respectively, with 11 bases between them. There are 13 residues in the CDR3. The CDR3, as DNA: TGTGCCAGCAGAGCATGGGGGCCCTACGAGCAGTACTTC. It translates to CASRAWGPYEQYF.

The chain carries TRBV30 and TRBJ1-3; D is unclear. The CDR3 runs 17 residues. Trimming removed 5 bases from V and 4 bases from J, with 24 bases in between. Germline CDR1 reads GTSNPN; CDR2 reads SVGIG (reference sequence). The CDR3 protein is CAWGPLVPGAGGNTIYF. CDR3 DNA sequence: TGTGCCTGGGGCCCTCTCGTTCCGGGAGCGGGGGGAAACACCATATATTTT.

This clone was found once. The chain uses TRBV2 and TRBJ2-1; TRBD2 matches at 8 bases. With 6 bases clipped from V and 8 bases from J, the junction kept 6 bases outside the gene matches. CDR1 and CDR2 (germline): SNHLY, FYNNEI. This CDR3 is built from 13 residues. CDR3 in amino acids: CASRGLAGDEQFF. The CDR3 DNA is TGTGCCAGCAGAGGACTAGCTGGGGATGAGCAGTTCTTC.

This clone was seen just once. The chain couples TRBV11-2 to TRBJ1-1; D unresolved. The germline CDR1 and CDR2 sequences are SGHAT and FQNNGV. The CDR3 is 13 residues long. Trimming removed 5 bases at V and 0 bases at J, with 7 bases between. The CDR3 sequence: CASSIGVNTEAFF. The CDR3 DNA reads as TGTGCCAGCAGCATCGGGGTGAACACTGAAGCTTTCTTT.

The CDR3 DNA is TGTGCCAGCAGTTCCGGGGTGGACTATAATTCACCCCTCCACTTT. Protein sequence: CASSSGVDYNSPLHF. The chain has TRBV6-6 and TRBJ1-6; D unclear. Trimming left V 4 bases short and J 3 bases short, with 10 bases between. CDR3 length: 15 amino acids. Germline CDR1 reads MNHNY; CDR2 reads SVGAGI (reference sequence).

The chain uses TRBV10-3 and TRBJ1-4; D is uncertain. From germline, CDR1 is ENHRY and CDR2 SYGVKD. The V and J ends lost 4 bases and 7 bases respectively, with 10 bases between them. This CDR3 has 13 residues. The DNA of the CDR3 is TGTGCCATCAGTGTAAGGGAGACTGAAAAACTGTTTTTT. Protein sequence: CAISVRETEKLFF.

This chain connects TRBV29-1 to TRBJ2-1, with 9 bases that match TRBD1. CDR1 and CDR2 from the germline V gene are SQVTM and ANQGSEA. V trimming: 7 bases; J trimming: 4 bases; junction bases outside the gene matches: 8. The CDR3 consists of 14 residues. CDR3 protein: CSATGTGLYNEQFF. The CDR3 DNA reads TGCAGCGCAACAGGGACAGGGCTTTACAATGAGCAGTTCTTC.

The chain combines TRBV19 with TRBJ1-2; the match to TRBD1 covers 7 bases. Germline V gene lookup returns CDR1 LNHDA and CDR2 SQIVND (reference sequence). The CDR3 consists of 15 residues. The V segment lost 3 bases and the J segment 4 bases; nucleotides outside the gene matches: 8. The CDR3 DNA sequence: TGTGCCAGTAGTATGAAGCTAGACAGGGTCTATGGCTACACCTTC. Translation gives CASSMKLDRVYGYTF.

J is TRBJ2-7 and V is TRBV7-9; 7 bases fit TRBD2. This CDR3 contains 15 residues. Germline V gene data show CDR1 as SEHNR and CDR2 as FQNEAQ (reference sequence). Losses at the gene ends were 6 bases for V and 2 bases for J; bases not matched to a gene: 10. The CDR3 region has the DNA TGTGCCAGCAGGGGGGGAGGGTTACGACCCTACGAGCAGTACTTC. Residues: CASRGGGLRPYEQYF.

This rearrangement joins TRBV7-3 to TRBJ2-1; 9 nucleotides agree with TRBD2. Looked up from germline, CDR1 is SGHTA and CDR2 is FQGTGA. The length of the CDR3 is 14 residues. V lost 4 bases, J lost 6 bases, and 4 bases stayed unmatched. The DNA for the CDR3 is TGTGCCAGCAGCTCAGCGGGGGGCTTCAATGAGCAGTTCTTC. Encoded protein: CASSSAGGFNEQFF.

The chain has TRBV7-6 and TRBJ1-3; D not certain. The CDR3 loop spans 13 amino acids. Trimming took 11 bases from V and 5 from J, leaving 16 bases between them. The V gene's germline CDR1 is SGHVS and CDR2 FNYEAQ. CDR3 sequence reads: CASSGGMRNTIYF. The CDR3 DNA sequence: TGTGCCTCCAGTGGAGGGATGCGAAACACCATATATTTT.

The chain links TRBV30 to TRBJ2-1; D not certain. The CDR3 contains 14 residues. Germline V CDR1 and CDR2: GTSNPN, SVGIG (reference sequence). Trimming left V 8 bases short and J 0 bases short, with 14 bases between. The DNA of the CDR3 is TGTGCCGCGGTCCCCGTCGGCTCCTACAATGAGCAGTTCTTC. This translates into CAAVPVGSYNEQFF. Using reference TRBV30 and TRBJ2-1 for the parts outside the CDR3, the full variable domain is SQTIHQWPATLVQPVGSPLSLECTVEGTSNPNLYWYRQAAGRGLQLLFYSVGIGQISSEVPQNLSASRPQDRQFILSSKKLLLSDSGFYLCAAVPVGSYNEQFFGPGTRLTVL.

CDR3 DNA: TGTGCCAGCCACCTGGGGGCGGGCACCGGGGAGCTGTTTTTT. It is translated as CASHLGAGTGELFF. The V gene is TRBV7-9, the J gene TRBJ2-2, with a tentative D call TRBD1 (6 bases). Germline CDR1 reads SEHNR; CDR2 reads FQNEAQ (reference sequence). Deletions cut 8 bases from V and 4 bases from J, with 14 bases between. The length of the CDR3 is 14 residues.

The chain is built from TRBV11-3 and TRBJ2-2, with a possible D match to TRBD2 (5 bases). CDR1 is SGHNT, CDR2 YENEEA, per germline. This CDR3 is 15 amino acids long. Trimming left V 6 bases short and J 6 bases short, with 17 bases between. CDR3 DNA sequence: TGTGCCAGCAGGTCCGGACTGCAATCGGCCGGGGAGCTGTTTTTT. This gives the protein CASRSGLQSAGELFF.

The rearrangement joins TRBV9 to TRBJ1-1, with a possible D match to TRBD1 (5 bases). Germline CDR1 and CDR2: SGDLS and YYNGEE. Trimming took off 0 bases at V and 5 bases at J, with 14 bases between the two ends. The CDR3 length is 15 residues. The CDR3 DNA follows: TGTGCCAGCAGCGTAGTGGACAATCTGGAAACTGAAGCTTTCTTT. This encodes CASSVVDNLETEAFF. Full variable domain (missing parts from reference TRBV9 and TRBJ1-1): DSGVTQTPKHLITATGQRVTLRCSPRSGDLSVYWYQQSLDQGLQFLIQYYNGEERAKGNILERFSAQQFPDLHSELNLSSLELGDSALYFCASSVVDNLETEAFFGQGTRLTVV.

The rearrangement joins TRBV9 to TRBJ2-2; D might be TRBD1 (6 bases). Germline V gives CDR1 SGDLS, CDR2 YYNGEE. CDR3 size: 13 residues. Between the trimmed V and J ends, which lost 6 bases and 7 bases, there was a span of 13 bases. The CDR3 protein is CASNQGGIGELFF. DNA for the CDR3: TGTGCCAGCAATCAAGGGGGTATCGGGGAGCTGTTTTTT.

This clone has more than one count but fewer than ten. The sample holds other DNA sequences that translate to the same CDR3. V is TRBV29-1 and J is TRBJ2-5; D perhaps matches TRBD1 (6 bases). The V end lost 6 bases, the J end lost 5 bases, and 13 bases lay between the germline ends. Per germline, CDR1 SQVTM and CDR2 ANQGSEA. The CDR3 spans 12 residues. The CDR3 region is CSVSTGSETQYF. The CDR3 nucleotides read TGCAGCGTAAGCACAGGGTCCGAGACCCAGTACTTC.

The V call is TRBV18, the J call TRBJ1-2; 8 positions match TRBD1. V lost 3 bases and J lost 4; bases outside the gene matches: 7. The CDR3 length is 15 residues. The germline V gene has CDR1 KGHSH and CDR2 LQKENI. CDR3 sequence: CASSPAAGGTYGYTF. The CDR3 DNA reads as TGTGCCAGCTCACCGGCGGCAGGGGGCACCTATGGCTACACCTTC.